This T cell receptor beta chain was identified in a study of cytomegalovirus exposure and HLA in healthy donors. Overall study results and limits: A reported reduction in N-insertions relative to the 666-donor mean was seen in an Asian-associated ancestry cluster in a later analysis. Listed as cytomegalovirus-associated were over 150 TCR beta chains. Usually a TCR sequence was rare, but some public TCRs were found in many donors.

Details on this clone: Its target is unknown.

Researchers ran the PCR with 60 Vbeta and 13 Jbeta primers. Clones were sequenced by immunoSEQ multiplex PCR, and TCRdb holds only the in-frame ones, with some missing. This table holds 150,000 or so clones, roughly 81% found once. V dropped 6 bases and J dropped 6; count of bases not matched to a gene: 8. Per the germline V gene, CDR1 is MNHNY and CDR2 is SVGAGI (reference sequence). The CDR3 is made up of 15 amino acids. The clonotype comes from a man between 18 and 35 years old in good health and CMV-seropositive. The sequenced sample consisted of PBMCs. The V and J genes are TRBV6-6 and TRBJ2-3, with 11 positions matching TRBD2. The DNA for the CDR3 is TGTGCCAGCAGCTTAGCGGGGGGGCCGCGGGATACGCAGTATTTT. This codes for CASSLAGGPRDTQYF.